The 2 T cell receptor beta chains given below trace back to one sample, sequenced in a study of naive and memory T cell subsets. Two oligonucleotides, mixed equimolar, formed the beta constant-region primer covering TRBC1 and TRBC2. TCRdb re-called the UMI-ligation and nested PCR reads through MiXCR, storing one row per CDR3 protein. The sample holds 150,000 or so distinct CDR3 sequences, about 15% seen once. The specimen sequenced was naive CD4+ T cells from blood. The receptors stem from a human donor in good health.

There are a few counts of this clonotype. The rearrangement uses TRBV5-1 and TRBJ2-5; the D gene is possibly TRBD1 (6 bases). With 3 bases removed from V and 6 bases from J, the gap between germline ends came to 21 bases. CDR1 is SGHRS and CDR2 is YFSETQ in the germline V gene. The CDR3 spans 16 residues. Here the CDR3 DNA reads TGCGCCAGCAGCTCTTCGGGCCGCCCACAGGGCCAGACCCAGTACTTC. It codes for CASSSSGRPQGQTQYF.

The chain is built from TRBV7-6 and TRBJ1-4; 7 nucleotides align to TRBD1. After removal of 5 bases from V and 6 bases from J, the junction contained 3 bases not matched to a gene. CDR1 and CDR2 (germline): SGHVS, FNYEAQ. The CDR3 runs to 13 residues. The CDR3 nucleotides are TGTGCCAGCAGCCCCGGGACAGATGAAAAACTGTTTTTT. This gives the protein CASSPGTDEKLFF.